This is a list of T cell receptor beta chains from one sample in a study of chronic HIV infection and antiretroviral therapy. Each CDR3 protein gets one entry after TCRdb re-called the 5' RACE reads with MiXCR. This table has roughly 48,000 distinct CDR3 sequences, about 19% appearing once. Sequenced sample: peripheral blood. The receptors here all came from an adult who had HIV and had not received antiretroviral therapy, or was an uninfected healthy control (not recorded which). Both conserved end residues are part of each CDR3. D genes are given only for firm matches. Rows may omit the clone size; those that give it use once, few, many or a size class.

V	size	J	D	length	DNA	CDR3
TRBV20-1	NA	TRBJ2-3	NA	15	TGCAGTGCTCCACGTGGCGGTAGCGGCACAGATACGCAGTATTTT	CSAPRGGSGTDTQYF
TRBV6-2/TRBV6-3	few	TRBJ1-1	NA	17	TGTGCCAGCAGTTTAGTCTGGGACTCCAAAGGGAACACTGAAGCTTTCTTT	CASSLVWDSKGNTEAFF
TRBV30	NA	TRBJ2-6	NA	13	TGTGCCTGGAGTGGTTCTGGGGCCAACGTCCTGACTTTC	CAWSGSGANVLTF
TRBV5-6	few	TRBJ2-7	TRBD2	15	TGTGCCAGCAGCTTGGGACTAGCGGGGGACTACGAGCAGTACTTC	CASSLGLAGDYEQYF
TRBV28	NA	TRBJ2-1	TRBD2	15	TGTGCCAGCAGTTTCCTAGCGGGAGTCTACAATGAGCAGTTCTTC	CASSFLAGVYNEQFF
TRBV28	few	TRBJ2-1	NA	12	TGTGCCAGCACCCAAGCGGCGAATGAGCAGTTCTTC	CASTQAANEQFF
TRBV6-6	few	TRBJ2-2	NA	14	TGTGCCAGCAGCCGGGACTCCTACACCGGGGAGCTGTTTTTT	CASSRDSYTGELFF
TRBV4-1	NA	TRBJ2-7	TRBD1	14	TGCGCCAGCAGCCAAGCACTGACAGGGAACGAGCAGTACTTC	CASSQALTGNEQYF
TRBV5-4	NA	TRBJ1-6	NA	12	TGTGCCAGCACCCTAGGGAATTCACCCCTCCACTTT	CASTLGNSPLHF
TRBV28	few	TRBJ2-7	TRBD2	19	TGTGCCAGCAGTTTACGGGGGACTAGCGGGAGAGCTCTATGGAGGGAGCAGTACTTC	CASSLRGTSGRALWREQYF
TRBV6-1	many	TRBJ2-3	TRBD1	18	TGTGCCAGCAGGTCCGGGACAGGGTTTTTCGGCAGCACAGATACGCAGTATTTT	CASRSGTGFFGSTDTQYF
TRBV28	few	TRBJ1-2	TRBD1	12	TGTGCCAGCGGGGAGGGACAGGGTAGCTACACCTTC	CASGEGQGSYTF
TRBV29-1	NA	TRBJ2-6	NA	13	TGCAGCGTCGGGGAAGGAGGGGCCAACGTCCTGACTTTC	CSVGEGGANVLTF
TRBV9	NA	TRBJ1-3	NA	15	TGTGCCAGCAGCCCCAGTGTGGGCTCTGGAAACACCATATATTTT	CASSPSVGSGNTIYF
TRBV28	NA	TRBJ2-7	TRBD2	16	TGTGCCAGCAGCGGGACTAGCGGGCTGGCGCCCTACGAGCAGTACTTC	CASSGTSGLAPYEQYF
TRBV28	NA	TRBJ1-5	NA	15	TGTGCCAGCAGTTTTGAGCAGGGGAGCGGTCAGCCCCAGCATTTT	CASSFEQGSGQPQHF
TRBV7-2	few	TRBJ1-3	NA	15	TGTGCCAGCAGCTTAGAGTCCAGATTTGAAAACACCATATATTTT	CASSLESRFENTIYF
TRBV29-1	NA	TRBJ1-1	NA	10	TGCAGCGTTGGAGGGGCGAGGGCTTTCTTT	CSVGGARAFF
TRBV11-2	NA	TRBJ2-3	TRBD2	17	TGTGCCAGCAGCTTAGTTGCGGGAGGGATGTCGGCAGATACGCAGTATTTT	CASSLVAGGMSADTQYF
TRBV15	NA	TRBJ1-6	NA	16	TGTGCCACCAGCAGAGCCCGGACGGCCTATAATTCACCCCTCCACTTT	CATSRARTAYNSPLHF
TRBV5-1	few	TRBJ2-7	NA	15	TGCGCCAGCAGCTTTGTGAGGACCGACTCCTACGAGCAGTACTTC	CASSFVRTDSYEQYF
TRBV7-9	NA	TRBJ2-3	NA	15	TGTGCCAGCAGCGCGGGGCCTGGCAGTGTGGATACGCAGTATTTT	CASSAGPGSVDTQYF
TRBV29-1	NA	TRBJ2-2	NA	14	TGCAGCGTTCGTCCACAGGGTGGGGCCGGGGAGCTGTTTTTT	CSVRPQGGAGELFF
TRBV7-9	NA	TRBJ1-1	NA	16	TGTGCCAGCAGCCACGGGCCCCTTCGCTTGAACACTGAAGCTTTCTTT	CASSHGPLRLNTEAFF
TRBV27	NA	TRBJ2-3	NA	15	TGTGCCAGCAGTTTAACCATGGACAACACAGATACGCAGTATTTT	CASSLTMDNTDTQYF
TRBV29-1	NA	TRBJ1-1	NA	13	TGCAGCGCCAGTTCCGGGGTGGGCACTGAAGCTTTCTTT	CSASSGVGTEAFF
TRBV4-1	few	TRBJ2-1	TRBD2	22	TGCGCCAGCAGCCTCCCCTCCCCCTTGACTAGCGGGAGGGCTCTCCACTACAATGAGCAGTTCTTC	CASSLPSPLTSGRALHYNEQFF
TRBV7-2	few	TRBJ2-5	NA	14	TGTGCCAGCAGCCGTTCAGGACTCCAAGAGACCCAGTACTTC	CASSRSGLQETQYF
TRBV28	few	TRBJ2-7	NA	14	TGTGCCAGCAGTTTGGTGAGGACCCTCTACGAGCAGTACTTC	CASSLVRTLYEQYF
TRBV5-1	NA	TRBJ2-3	NA	14	TGCGCCAGCAGCTCCCGGACTAACACAGATACGCAGTATTTT	CASSSRTNTDTQYF
TRBV6-6	many	TRBJ2-1	NA	14	TGTGCCAGCAGTTACTCGTCCGCCTACAATGAGCAGTTCTTC	CASSYSSAYNEQFF
TRBV5-1	NA	TRBJ1-1	NA	15	TGCGCCAGCAGCTTGGGACAGGTTATGAACACTGAAGCTTTCTTT	CASSLGQVMNTEAFF